This T cell receptor beta chain was retrieved from a study of human T cells and chemical hapten exposure. Whole-study context: Donors were sensitized with 2% DPC on the upper inner arm. The study patch tested 0.01% DPC on the upper back and read results at 6 days.

Stated time point: patch test 1, 2 weeks after DPC sensitization. As for treatment: therapeutic diphenylcyclopropenone sensitization with weekly scalp DPC. Donors, patients with alopecia ranging from 18 to 70 years old and judged suitable for DPC, provided samples. This clonotype showed up many times. The CDR3 is 13 residues long. Trimming cost V 6 bases and J 8 bases, with 16 bases left between them. Germline CDR1 is SEHNR and CDR2 is FQNEAQ (reference sequence). Using its own MiXCR run on the RACE reads, TCRdb lists one record per CDR3 protein. The profile shows approximately 400,000 distinct CDR3 sequences, 4.8% of them singletons.

The sequenced sample was whole blood, obtained in connection with sensitization to the hapten diphenylcyclopropenone (DPC). This chain connects TRBV7-9 to TRBJ1-1; no reliable D call. This sequence originates from a woman in her forties or fifties with alopecia areata. Some clones in this sample may be carry-over from other donors' samples. Written as DNA, the CDR3 is TGTGCCAGCAGTTCCCTGTCCCCGAGGGAAGCTTTCTTT. Residues: CASSSLSPREAFF. The full variable domain, its missing parts supplied by reference TRBV7-9 and TRBJ1-1, is DTGVSQNPRHKITKRGQNVTFRCDPISEHNRLYWYRQTLGQGPEFLTYFQNEAQLEKSRLLSDRFSAERPKGSFSTLEIQRTEQGDSAMYLCASSSLSPREAFFGQGTRLTVV.